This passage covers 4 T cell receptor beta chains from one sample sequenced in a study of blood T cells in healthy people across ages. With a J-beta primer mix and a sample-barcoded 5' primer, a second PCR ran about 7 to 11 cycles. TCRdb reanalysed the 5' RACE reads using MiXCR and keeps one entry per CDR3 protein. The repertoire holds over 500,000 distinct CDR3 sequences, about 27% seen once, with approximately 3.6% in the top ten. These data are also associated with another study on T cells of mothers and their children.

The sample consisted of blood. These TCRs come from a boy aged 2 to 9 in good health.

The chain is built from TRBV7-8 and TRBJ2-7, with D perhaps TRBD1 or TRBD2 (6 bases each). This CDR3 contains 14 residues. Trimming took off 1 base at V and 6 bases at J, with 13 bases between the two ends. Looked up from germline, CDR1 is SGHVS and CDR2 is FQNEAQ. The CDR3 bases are TGTGCCAGCAGCTTAGGCGGCAGGGGAGGCGAGCAGTACTTC. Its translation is CASSLGGRGGEQYF. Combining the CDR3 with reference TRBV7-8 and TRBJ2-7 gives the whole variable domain GAGVSQSPRYKVAKRGQDVALRCDPISGHVSLFWYQQALGQGPEFLTYFQNEAQLDKSGLPSDRFFAERPEGSVSTLKIQRTQQEDSAVYLCASSLGGRGGEQYFGPGTRLTVT.

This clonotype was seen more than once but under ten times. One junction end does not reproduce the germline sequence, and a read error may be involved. The CDR3 here is CASSQGGSNIQYF. The CDR3 coding sequence is TGTGCCAGCAGTCAAGGAGGGAGTAACATTCAGTACTTC. The chain carries TRBV3-1 and TRBJ2-4; D possibly corresponds to TRBD2 (6 bases). CDR3 size: 13 residues. Germline CDR1 LGHDT, CDR2 YNNKEL (reference sequence). Variable domain in full (rest from reference TRBV3-1 and TRBJ2-4): DTAVSQTPKYLVTQMGNDKSIKCEQNLGHDTMYWYKQDSKKFLKIMFSYNNKELIINETVPNRFSPKSPDKAHLNLHINSLELGDSAVYFCASSQGGSNIQYFGAGTRLSVL.

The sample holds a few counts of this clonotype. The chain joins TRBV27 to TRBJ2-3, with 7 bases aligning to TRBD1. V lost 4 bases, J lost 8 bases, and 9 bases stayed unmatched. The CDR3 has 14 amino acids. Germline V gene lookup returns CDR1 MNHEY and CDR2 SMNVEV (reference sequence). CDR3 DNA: TGTGCCAGCAGTTCCTACAGTGGGGACAGTACGCAGTATTTT. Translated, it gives CASSSYSGDSTQYF.

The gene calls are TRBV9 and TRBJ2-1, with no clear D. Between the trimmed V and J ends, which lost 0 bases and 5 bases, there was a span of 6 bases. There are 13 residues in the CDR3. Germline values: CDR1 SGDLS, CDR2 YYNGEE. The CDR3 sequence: CASSVEPHNEQFF. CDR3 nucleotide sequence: TGTGCCAGCAGCGTAGAACCACACAATGAGCAGTTCTTC. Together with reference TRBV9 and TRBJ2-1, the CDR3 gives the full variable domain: DSGVTQTPKHLITATGQRVTLRCSPRSGDLSVYWYQQSLDQGLQFLIQYYNGEERAKGNILERFSAQQFPDLHSELNLSSLELGDSALYFCASSVEPHNEQFFGPGTRLTVL.